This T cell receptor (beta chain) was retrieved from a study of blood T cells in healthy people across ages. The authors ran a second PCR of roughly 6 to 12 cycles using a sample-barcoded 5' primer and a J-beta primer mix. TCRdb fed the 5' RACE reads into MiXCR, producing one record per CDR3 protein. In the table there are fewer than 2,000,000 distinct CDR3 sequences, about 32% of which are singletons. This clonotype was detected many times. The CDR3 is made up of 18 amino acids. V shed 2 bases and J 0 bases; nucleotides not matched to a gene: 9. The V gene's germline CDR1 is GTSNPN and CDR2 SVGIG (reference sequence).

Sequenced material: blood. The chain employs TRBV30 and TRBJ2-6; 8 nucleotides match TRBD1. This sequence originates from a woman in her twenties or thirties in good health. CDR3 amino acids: CAWSRRDRHLSGANVLTF. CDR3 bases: TGTGCCTGGAGTCGTAGGGACAGGCATCTCTCTGGGGCCAACGTCCTGACTTTC.